The 20 T cell receptor beta chains reported below all come from one sample, sequenced in a study of Ad26.COV2.S vaccination and SARS-CoV-2 variants (dated by TCRdb to about 2021). What the treatment or condition label conveys for this sample: roughly 18 received Ad26.COV2.S at low or high dose, single or two shots; about 5 received placebo; per-sample allocation not given. Repertoires of vaccine and placebo recipients were sequenced from samples taken on day 63 after the first injection. Receptor amplification or capture employed the immunoSEQ multiplex PCR assay. TCRdb re-hosts the immuneACCESS table, in-frame sequences only. Its copies lack some clones; in the studies checked, an unresolved V gene accounts for under half of them, and the cause for the rest is not known. The sample contains approximately 400,000 clones, about four fifths of them found a single time. Of the sample, about 8% falls within the top ten clones.

Sequenced here: peripheral blood, sampled in a trial of Ad26.COV2.S vaccine versus placebo. The receptors come from a person aged 18-60 years who received the Ad26.COV2.S COVID-19 vaccine or a placebo.

The rearrangement links TRBV29-1 to TRBJ1-2, with D unresolved. Trimming left V 6 bases short and J 5 bases short, with 10 bases between. Per the germline V gene, CDR1 is SQVTM and CDR2 is ANQGSEA. The CDR3 totals 11 residues. The CDR3: CSVTLGYGYTF. In nucleotides, the CDR3 is TGCAGCGTGACACTAGGATATGGCTACACCTTC.

The rearrangement uses TRBV7-6 and TRBJ2-7, with TRBD1 identical over 8 bases. J lost 5 bases, V lost 6 bases, and 6 bases had no gene match. Germline CDR1 is SGHVS and CDR2 is FNYEAQ. The CDR3 has 13 amino acids. Here the CDR3 DNA reads TGTGCCAGCAGTCCAGGGGGCATCGACGAGCAGTACTTC. It translates to CASSPGGIDEQYF.

The gene calls are TRBV19 and TRBJ2-1, with D maybe TRBD1 (6 bases). CDR3 length: 14 amino acids. Trimming shortened V by 2 bases and J by 4 bases, and 9 bases separated the two germline ends. The germline V gene encodes CDR1 LNHDA and CDR2 SQIVND (reference sequence). The CDR3 sequence is CASSIITGYNEQFF. CDR3 nucleotides: TGTGCCAGTAGTATAATTACAGGGTACAATGAGCAGTTCTTC.

This clone was detected once. The V gene is TRBV7-9, the J gene TRBJ2-7, with D possibly TRBD2 on 6 matching bases. Germline CDR1 SEHNR, CDR2 FQNEAQ (reference sequence). The ends were cut back, 7 bases at V and 3 bases at J, with 16 bases in the middle. There are 14 residues in the CDR3. This CDR3 is CASTPIAEYYEQYF. The CDR3 nucleotides are TGTGCCAGCACCCCAATAGCGGAATACTACGAGCAGTACTTC.

The V gene is TRBV10-3, the J gene TRBJ2-5; the D gene could be TRBD1 or TRBD2 (5 bases each). The V and J ends lost 3 bases and 2 bases respectively, with 10 bases between them. CDR1 is ENHRY, CDR2 SYGVKD, per germline. CDR3 length equals 14 residues. The CDR3 region is CAISDFGGQETQYF. CDR3 DNA sequence: TGTGCCATCAGTGACTTTGGGGGACAAGAGACCCAGTACTTC.

The V gene is TRBV9, the J gene TRBJ1-1, with D possibly TRBD1 on 5 matching bases. The CDR3 runs to 15 residues. Germline V gene lookup returns CDR1 SGDLS and CDR2 YYNGEE. Trimming left V 0 bases short and J 4 bases short, with 13 bases between. The CDR3, as DNA: TGTGCCAGCAGCGTAGAGGGCAGGGCGGGCACTGAAGCTTTCTTT. It encodes CASSVEGRAGTEAFF.

The CDR3 DNA is TGTGCCAGCAGCACCGGGGGAGCCTACGAGCAGTACTTC. Protein product: CASSTGGAYEQYF. The gene calls are TRBV11-3 and TRBJ2-7, with D perhaps TRBD2 (6 bases). CDR1 SGHNT and CDR2 YENEEA come from the germline V gene. CDR3 length equals 13 residues. Between the trimmed V and J ends, which lost 5 bases and 2 bases, there was a span of 10 bases.

The chain is built from TRBV18 and TRBJ1-5; unclear D gene. CDR3 size: 14 residues. Germline-derived CDR1 and CDR2 are KGHSH and LQKENI. Trimming pared 1 base from V and 2 bases from J, leaving 6 bases between. Here the CDR3 DNA reads TGTGCCAGCTCACCACTTGTGGGCAATCAGCCCCAGCATTTT. This sequence encodes CASSPLVGNQPQHF.

The rearrangement uses TRBV13 and TRBJ1-2; 7 bases are a match to TRBD1. V lost 4 bases and J lost 2; bases outside the gene matches: 7. Germline V gene sequence: CDR1 PRHDT, CDR2 FYEKMQ (reference sequence). The CDR3 loop spans 15 amino acids. The CDR3 reads CASSSRQGLNYGYTF. The CDR3 coding sequence is TGTGCCAGCAGCTCAAGACAGGGTCTGAACTATGGCTACACCTTC.

The CDR3 region is CASSQDQGSHGYTF. The DNA for the CDR3 is TGCGCCAGCAGCCAAGATCAGGGGAGCCATGGCTACACCTTC. The chain joins TRBV4-1 to TRBJ1-2; perhaps TRBD1 as D (6 bases). The V end lost 0 bases, the J end lost 6 bases, and 11 bases lay between the germline ends. The CDR3 consists of 14 residues. Germline values: CDR1 MGHRA, CDR2 YSYEKL.

The chain links TRBV5-6 to TRBJ1-1; possible D gene TRBD1, 6 bases. CDR1 and CDR2 from the germline V gene are SGHDT and YYEEEE. The CDR3 spans 13 residues. Trimming cost V 4 bases and J 8 bases, with 15 bases left between them. CDR3 DNA: TGTGCCAGCAGCCTTAGGGGGGCTGGGGAAGCTTTCTTT. Residues: CASSLRGAGEAFF. Based on the CDR3 plus reference TRBV5-6 and TRBJ1-1, the full variable domain is DAGVTQSPTHLIKTRGQQVTLRCSPKSGHDTVSWYQQALGQGPQFIFQYYEEEERQRGNFPDRFSGHQFPNYSSELNVNALLLGDSALYLCASSLRGAGEAFFGQGTRLTVV.

This rearrangement joins TRBV12-3 or TRBV12-4 to TRBJ2-7; D is ambiguous. Trimming took off 6 bases at V and 4 bases at J, with 13 bases between the two ends. The CDR3 consists of 13 residues. DNA for the CDR3: TGTGCCAGCAGCCTGGCCCCAGGATACGAGCAGTACTTC. It encodes CASSLAPGYEQYF.

This chain connects TRBV2 to TRBJ2-7; TRBD1 might be the D (6 bases). Looked up from germline, CDR1 is SNHLY and CDR2 is FYNNEI. Trimming removed 4 bases at V and 1 base at J, with 11 bases between. The CDR3 loop spans 14 amino acids. This chain's CDR3 is CASSAGERSYEQYF. The CDR3 bases are TGTGCCAGCAGTGCAGGGGAGAGGTCCTACGAGCAGTACTTC.

V usage is TRBV19 and J usage is TRBJ1-1; D is possibly TRBD1 (6 bases). V was shortened by 6 bases and J by 4 bases, with 9 bases between the two germline ends. The CDR3 sequence is 12 residues long. Looked up from germline, CDR1 is LNHDA and CDR2 is SQIVND (reference sequence). The CDR3 region is CASREGVTEAFF. For the CDR3, the DNA is TGTGCCAGTAGAGAGGGGGTCACTGAAGCTTTCTTT.

The chain has TRBV3-1 (or the pseudogene TRBV3-2) and TRBJ2-1; TRBD2 might be the D (5 bases). Trimming left V 0 bases short and J 1 base short, with 10 bases between. Germline CDR1 and CDR2: LGHDT and YNNKEL (reference sequence). The CDR3 consists of 16 residues. The CDR3 region has the DNA TGTGCCAGCAGCCAAGAGGGAGCGGTTTCCTACAATGAGCAGTTCTTC. This codes for CASSQEGAVSYNEQFF.

The chain has TRBV19 and TRBJ2-2; 11 bases match TRBD2. V lost 2 bases to trimming and J lost 0 bases; unmatched junction nucleotides: 11. Germline values: CDR1 LNHDA, CDR2 SQIVND (reference sequence). The CDR3 is 20 amino acids. The CDR3 here is CASSIRGTLAGGPNTGELFF. DNA of the CDR3: TGTGCCAGTAGTATACGGGGGACGCTAGCGGGAGGCCCGAACACCGGGGAGCTGTTTTTT.

This chain joins TRBV11-2 and TRBJ1-5; D gene uncertain. This CDR3 has 12 amino acids. The germline V and J ends were trimmed by 4 bases and 3 bases, with 4 bases remaining between them. In germline, CDR1 is SGHAT, CDR2 FQNNGV. This chain's CDR3 is CASSSYNQPQHF. CDR3 bases: TGTGCCAGCAGCTCGTACAATCAGCCCCAGCATTTT. Combining the CDR3 with reference TRBV11-2 and TRBJ1-5 gives the whole variable domain EAGVAQSPRYKIIEKRQSVAFWCNPISGHATLYWYQQILGQGPKLLIQFQNNGVVDDSQLPKDRFSAERLKGVDSTLKIQPAKLEDSAVYLCASSSYNQPQHFGDGTRLSIL.

This clone was observed a few times. The V and J genes are TRBV4-1 and TRBJ1-5; 12 positions match TRBD1. CDR3 length: 17 amino acids. J lost 6 bases, V lost 2 bases, and 8 bases had no gene match. The germline V gene has CDR1 MGHRA and CDR2 YSYEKL. CDR3 nucleotides: TGCGCCAGCAGCCAATCCCCGGGACAGGGGGCAAGTCAGCCCCAGCATTTT. Its protein is CASSQSPGQGASQPQHF.

A single count supports this clone. The chain uses TRBV12-3 or TRBV12-4 and TRBJ1-2; D not resolved. This CDR3 is 13 amino acids long. V was shortened by 0 bases and J by 7 bases, with 9 bases between the two germline ends. The CDR3 DNA sequence: TGTGCCAGCAGTTTAGCCCGGATTTCTGGCTACACCTTC. Its translation is CASSLARISGYTF.

This chain connects TRBV5-3 to TRBJ2-5; TRBD2 aligns across 11 bases. TRBV5-3 is an open reading frame whose function is uncertain. The CDR3 extends over 17 amino acids. After removal of 1 base from V and 0 bases from J, the junction contained 5 bases not matched to a gene. The CDR3 DNA follows: TGTGCCAGAAGCTTGTGGACTAGCGGGCTACACCAAGAGACCCAGTACTTC. Residues: CARSLWTSGLHQETQYF.